This T cell receptor (beta chain) was captured by sequencing in a study of graft-versus-host responses after intestinal transplantation. Study-wide context: Every transplant recipient was induced with anti-thymocyte globulin, then maintained on tacrolimus and steroids for two to three years. Notes on the study in general: Recipient-marrow GvH clones were detected, some having first appeared in ileum or blood.

This clone ranks as large (0.1 to 1%). Its target is unknown. Data came from immunoSEQ multiplex PCR; TCRdb stores just in-frame clones and leaves some out. The sample holds about 7,400 clones, 68% seen once. Intraepithelial and lamina propria lymphocytes were freed from processed graft tissue. V lost 6 bases to trimming and J lost 3 bases; unmatched junction nucleotides: 5. Germline lookup yields CDR1 MNHNS and CDR2 SASEGT. The CDR3 totals 14 residues. The sequence was obtained from a human patient who received an intestinal transplant, so some T cells may come from the graft donor. The chain uses TRBV6-1 and TRBJ1-5; the match to TRBD1 covers 7 bases. The specimen was ileum tissue, collected approximately 450 days after transplant. This chain's CDR3 is CASSPGTDNQPQHF. The CDR3 bases are TGTGCCAGCAGCCCCGGGACAGACAATCAGCCCCAGCATTTT.